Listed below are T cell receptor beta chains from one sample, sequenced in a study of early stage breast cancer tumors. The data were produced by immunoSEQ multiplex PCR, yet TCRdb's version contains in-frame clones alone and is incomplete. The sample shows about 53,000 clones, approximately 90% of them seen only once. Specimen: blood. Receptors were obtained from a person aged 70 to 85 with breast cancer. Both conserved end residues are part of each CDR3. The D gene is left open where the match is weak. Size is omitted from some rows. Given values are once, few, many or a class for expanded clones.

TGCAGTGATAGCGGGGGGGTTGAGCAGTTCTTC,CSDSGGVEQFF,once,TRBD2,TRBJ2-1,TRBV29-1
TGTGCCAGCAGTGACCCGGGACTCAACACTGAAGCTTTCTTT,CASSDPGLNTEAFF,once,.,TRBJ1-1,TRBV6-5
TGTGCCAGCAGTTTGACAGGGAATGGCTACACCTTC,CASSLTGNGYTF,.,TRBD1,TRBJ1-2,TRBV28
TGTGCCAGCAGTTTTAGGACTAGCGGGGGTTACAATGAGCAGTTCTTC,CASSFRTSGGYNEQFF,.,TRBD2,TRBJ2-1,TRBV27
TGTGCCAGCAGTGAAGCGTGGAGGGGGGGCCATCAGCCCCAGCATTTT,CASSEAWRGGHQPQHF,.,.,TRBJ1-5,TRBV2
TGTGCCATCAGTGACAGGGGGATCACAGATACGCAGTATTTT,CAISDRGITDTQYF,.,TRBD1,TRBJ2-3,TRBV10-3
TGTGCCAGCAGTCAACAGGGCGGCGGCAATCAGCCCCAGCATTTT,CASSQQGGGNQPQHF,.,.,TRBJ1-5,TRBV2
TGTGCCAGCAGCCCGGACAGGGGGCGAGCAGATACGCAGTATTTT,CASSPDRGRADTQYF,.,TRBD1,TRBJ2-3,TRBV7-2
TGTGCCACCACTCAGACTAGCGGGGGAACAGATACGCAGTATTTT,CATTQTSGGTDTQYF,.,TRBD2,TRBJ2-3,TRBV6-5
TGTGCCTGGTCTACCGGGAAAACGGGGTACTTC,CAWSTGKTGYF,.,.,TRBJ2-7,TRBV30
TGTGCCAGCAGCTTAGTACCGGACAGGGGTGCTGGGGCCAACGTCCTGACTTTC,CASSLVPDRGAGANVLTF,.,TRBD1,TRBJ2-6,TRBV7-2
TGTGCCAGCAGCTTAACCGGGAAAGATACGCAGTATTTT,CASSLTGKDTQYF,.,.,TRBJ2-3,TRBV11-3